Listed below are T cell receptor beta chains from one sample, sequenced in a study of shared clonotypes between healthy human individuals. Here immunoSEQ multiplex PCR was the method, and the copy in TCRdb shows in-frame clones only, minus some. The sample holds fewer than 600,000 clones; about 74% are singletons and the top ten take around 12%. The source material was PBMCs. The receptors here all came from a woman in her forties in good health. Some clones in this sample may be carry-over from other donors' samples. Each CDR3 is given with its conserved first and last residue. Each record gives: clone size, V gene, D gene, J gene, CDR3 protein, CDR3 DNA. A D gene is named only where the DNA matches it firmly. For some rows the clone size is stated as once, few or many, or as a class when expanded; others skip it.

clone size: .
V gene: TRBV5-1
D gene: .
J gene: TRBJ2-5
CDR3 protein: CASSLEQGGETQYF
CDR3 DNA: TGCGCCAGCAGCTTGGAACAGGGAGGGGAGACCCAGTACTTC

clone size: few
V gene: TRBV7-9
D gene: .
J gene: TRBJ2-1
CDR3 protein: CASSAIGTRGGEQFF
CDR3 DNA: TGTGCCAGCAGCGCCATAGGGACTAGAGGGGGCGAGCAGTTCTTC

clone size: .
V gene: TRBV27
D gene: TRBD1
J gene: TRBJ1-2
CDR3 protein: CASSPGQGSCTF
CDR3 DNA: TGTGCCAGCAGTCCAGGACAGGGGTCATGCACCTTC

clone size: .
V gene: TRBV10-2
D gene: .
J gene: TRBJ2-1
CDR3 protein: CASSVRTHRDEQFF
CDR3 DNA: TGCGCCAGCAGTGTCCGGACTCACAGGGATGAGCAGTTCTTC

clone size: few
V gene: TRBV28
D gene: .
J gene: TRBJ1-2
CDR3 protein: CASSEDLQWGYTF
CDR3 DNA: TGTGCCAGCAGTGAGGATCTTCAGTGGGGCTACACCTTC

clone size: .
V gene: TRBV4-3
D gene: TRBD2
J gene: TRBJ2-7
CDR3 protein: CASSQVTGGTSGRRPYEQYF
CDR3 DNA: TGCGCCAGCAGCCAAGTTACCGGAGGGACTAGCGGGAGAAGGCCCTACGAGCAGTACTTC

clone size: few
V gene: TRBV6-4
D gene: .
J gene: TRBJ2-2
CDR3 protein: CASSERAEGTGELFF
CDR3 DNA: TGTGCCAGCAGTGAAAGAGCGGAGGGAACCGGGGAGCTGTTTTTT

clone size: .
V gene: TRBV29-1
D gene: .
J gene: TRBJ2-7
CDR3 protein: CSVARGANEQYF
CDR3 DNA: TGCAGCGTTGCAAGGGGCGCCAACGAGCAGTACTTC

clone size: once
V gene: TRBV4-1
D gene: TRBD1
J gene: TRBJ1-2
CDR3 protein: CASSPGQGFTYGYTF
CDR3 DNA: TGCGCCAGCAGCCCGGGACAGGGGTTTACCTATGGCTACACCTTC

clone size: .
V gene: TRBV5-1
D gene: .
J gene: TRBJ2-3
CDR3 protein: CASNFNLQGDTQYF
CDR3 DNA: TGCGCCAGCAACTTTAATCTACAGGGTGATACGCAGTATTTT

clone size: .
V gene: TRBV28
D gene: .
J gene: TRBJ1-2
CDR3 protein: CALGEGRVYGYTF
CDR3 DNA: TGTGCCCTCGGAGAGGGGCGGGTTTATGGCTACACCTTC

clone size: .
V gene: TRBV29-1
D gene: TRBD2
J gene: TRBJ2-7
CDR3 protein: CSVVPRGGVHEQYF
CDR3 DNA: TGCAGCGTTGTCCCCCGGGGAGGGGTCCACGAGCAGTACTTC

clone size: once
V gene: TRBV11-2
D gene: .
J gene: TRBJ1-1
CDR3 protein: CASSLVAFRNTEAFF
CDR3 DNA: TGTGCCAGCAGCTTAGTCGCTTTTCGGAACACTGAAGCTTTCTTT

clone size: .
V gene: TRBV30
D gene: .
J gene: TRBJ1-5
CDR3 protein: CAWSVSGFNQPQHF
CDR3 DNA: TGTGCCTGGAGTGTTTCAGGGTTCAATCAGCCCCAGCATTTT

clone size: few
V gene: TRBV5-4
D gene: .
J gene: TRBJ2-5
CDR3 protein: CASSPGRSGRETQYF
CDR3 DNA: TGTGCCAGCAGCCCCGGGAGAAGCGGTAGAGAGACCCAGTACTTC

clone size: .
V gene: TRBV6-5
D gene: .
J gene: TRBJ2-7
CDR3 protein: CARRGEQYF
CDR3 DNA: TGTGCCAGACGTGGTGAGCAGTACTTC

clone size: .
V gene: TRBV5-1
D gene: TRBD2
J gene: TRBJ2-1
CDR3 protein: CASTTSGTSGSNEQFF
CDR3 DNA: TGCGCCAGCACCACATCCGGGACTAGCGGGAGTAATGAGCAGTTCTTC

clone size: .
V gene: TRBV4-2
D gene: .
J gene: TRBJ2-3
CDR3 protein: CASSQDFGSAADTQYF
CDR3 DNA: TGTGCCAGCAGCCAAGATTTTGGCAGTGCGGCAGATACGCAGTATTTT

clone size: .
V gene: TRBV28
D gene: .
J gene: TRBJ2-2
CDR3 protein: CASSLLGAQTTGELFF
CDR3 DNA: TGTGCCAGCAGTTTATTAGGGGCCCAGACCACCGGGGAGCTGTTTTTT

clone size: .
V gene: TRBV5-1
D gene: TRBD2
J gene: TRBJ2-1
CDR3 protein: CASSLASLAGGPDEQFF
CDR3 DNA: TGCGCCAGCAGCTTGGCCTCTTTAGCGGGAGGGCCGGATGAGCAGTTCTTC

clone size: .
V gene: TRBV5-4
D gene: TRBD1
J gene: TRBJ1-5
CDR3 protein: CASSVGGDSPYSNQPQHF
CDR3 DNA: TGTGCCAGCAGCGTAGGGGGGGACAGTCCTTATAGCAATCAGCCCCAGCATTTT

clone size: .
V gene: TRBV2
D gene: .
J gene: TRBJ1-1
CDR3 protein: CASHYNRVNTEAFF
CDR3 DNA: TGTGCCAGCCACTACAACAGGGTGAACACTGAAGCTTTCTTT

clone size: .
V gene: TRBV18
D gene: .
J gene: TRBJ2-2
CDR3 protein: CASSPPISYPGELFF
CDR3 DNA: TGTGCCAGCTCACCACCAATTAGTTATCCCGGGGAGCTGTTTTTT

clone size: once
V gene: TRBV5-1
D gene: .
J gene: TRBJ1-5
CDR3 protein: CASSLWGEDQPQHF
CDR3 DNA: TGCGCCAGCAGCTTGTGGGGCGAGGATCAGCCCCAGCATTTT

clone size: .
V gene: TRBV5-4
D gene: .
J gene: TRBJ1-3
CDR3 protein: CASSLRGGGGNTIYF
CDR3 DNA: TGTGCCAGCAGCTTACGAGGGGGAGGAGGAAACACCATATATTTT

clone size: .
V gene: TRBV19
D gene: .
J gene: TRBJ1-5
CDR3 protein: CASSNRVNDQPQHF
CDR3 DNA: TGTGCCAGTAGTAATAGGGTGAATGATCAGCCCCAGCATTTT

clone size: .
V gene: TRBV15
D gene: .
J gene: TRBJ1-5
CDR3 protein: CATSRGVGAQHF
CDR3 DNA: TGTGCCACCAGCAGAGGGGTCGGGGCCCAGCATTTT

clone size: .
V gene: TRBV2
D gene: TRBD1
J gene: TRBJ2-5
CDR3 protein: CASRTGTGDETQYF
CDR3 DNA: TGTGCCAGCAGAACCGGGACAGGGGATGAGACCCAGTACTTC

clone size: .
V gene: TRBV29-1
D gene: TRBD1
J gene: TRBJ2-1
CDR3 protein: CSGGQGEYNEQFF
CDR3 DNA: TGCAGCGGGGGACAGGGGGAATACAATGAGCAGTTCTTC

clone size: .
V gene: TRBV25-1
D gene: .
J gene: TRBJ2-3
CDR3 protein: CASSERSDSRGADTQYF
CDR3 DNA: TGTGCCAGCAGTGAAAGGAGTGACTCAAGAGGCGCAGATACGCAGTATTTT

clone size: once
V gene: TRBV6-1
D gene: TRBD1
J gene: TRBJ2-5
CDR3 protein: CASSEVGQMRETQYF
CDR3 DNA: TGTGCCAGCAGTGAAGTGGGACAGATGAGGGAGACCCAGTACTTC

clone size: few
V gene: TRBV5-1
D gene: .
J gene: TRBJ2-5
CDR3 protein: CASSLALGEETQYF
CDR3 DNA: TGCGCCAGCAGCTTGGCCTTGGGGGAAGAGACCCAGTACTTC

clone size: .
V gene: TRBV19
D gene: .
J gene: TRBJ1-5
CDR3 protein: CASSILGERGQPQHF
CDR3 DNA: TGTGCCAGTAGTATACTCGGGGAGAGGGGTCAGCCCCAGCATTTT

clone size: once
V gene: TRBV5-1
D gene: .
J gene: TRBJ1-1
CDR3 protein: CASSLSGGSTEAFF
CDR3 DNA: TGCGCCAGCAGCTTGTCCGGAGGGAGCACTGAAGCTTTCTTT

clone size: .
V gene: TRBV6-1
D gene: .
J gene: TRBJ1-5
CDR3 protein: CASSEIAVDQPQHF
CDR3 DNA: TGTGCCAGCAGTGAAATAGCGGTAGATCAGCCCCAGCATTTT

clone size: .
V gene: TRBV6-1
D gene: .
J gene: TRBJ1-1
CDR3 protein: CASSERPPGRTEAFF
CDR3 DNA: TGTGCCAGCAGTGAACGTCCCCCGGGACGCACTGAAGCTTTCTTT

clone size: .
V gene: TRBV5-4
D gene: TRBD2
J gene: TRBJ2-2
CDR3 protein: CASSPGGTSAANTGELFF
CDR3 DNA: TGTGCCAGCAGCCCCGGCGGGACTAGCGCCGCGAACACCGGGGAGCTGTTTTTT

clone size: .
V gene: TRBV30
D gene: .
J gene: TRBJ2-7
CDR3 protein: CAWSVQFRYISYEQYF
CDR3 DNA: TGTGCCTGGAGTGTACAATTCAGGTATATCTCCTACGAGCAGTACTTC

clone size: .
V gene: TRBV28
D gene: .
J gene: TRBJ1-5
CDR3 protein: CASNSVHQPQHF
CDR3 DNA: TGTGCCAGCAATAGTGTGCATCAGCCCCAGCATTTT

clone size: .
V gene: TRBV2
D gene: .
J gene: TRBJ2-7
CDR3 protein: CASSEEGISYEQYF
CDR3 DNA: TGTGCCAGCAGTGAAGAGGGGATCTCCTACGAGCAGTACTTC

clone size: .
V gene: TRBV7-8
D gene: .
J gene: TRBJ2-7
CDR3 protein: CASSLAASELTYEQYF
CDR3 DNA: TGTGCCAGCAGCTTAGCCGCTAGCGAGCTTACCTACGAGCAGTACTTC

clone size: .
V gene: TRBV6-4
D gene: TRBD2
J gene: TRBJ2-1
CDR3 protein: CASSARAGLATYNEQFF
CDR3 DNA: TGTGCCAGCAGTGCTCGGGCAGGACTAGCGACGTACAATGAGCAGTTCTTC

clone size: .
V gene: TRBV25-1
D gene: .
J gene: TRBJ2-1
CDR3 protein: CASMGRTYNEQFF
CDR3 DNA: TGTGCCAGCATGGGGCGGACCTACAATGAGCAGTTCTTC

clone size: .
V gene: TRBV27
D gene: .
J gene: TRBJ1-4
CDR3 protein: CASSNSGVNEKLFF
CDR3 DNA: TGTGCCAGCAGTAACTCGGGGGTTAATGAAAAACTGTTTTTT

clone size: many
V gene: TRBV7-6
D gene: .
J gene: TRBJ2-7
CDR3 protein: CASSLALAEVEQYF
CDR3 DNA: TGTGCCAGCAGCTTAGCCCTAGCTGAGGTCGAGCAGTACTTC

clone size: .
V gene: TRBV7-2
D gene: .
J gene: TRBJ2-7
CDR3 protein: CASSLAAGSGYEQYF
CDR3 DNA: TGTGCCAGCAGCTTAGCGGCGGGGTCCGGCTACGAGCAGTACTTC

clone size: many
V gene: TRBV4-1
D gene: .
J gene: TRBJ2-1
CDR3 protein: CASSQGWLWAPQKEQFF
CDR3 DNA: TGCGCCAGCAGCCAAGGGTGGTTATGGGCCCCGCAAAAGGAGCAGTTCTTC

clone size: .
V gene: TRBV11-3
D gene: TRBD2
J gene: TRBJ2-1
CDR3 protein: CASSLEGTSGRYHNEQFF
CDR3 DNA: TGTGCCAGCAGCTTAGAAGGGACTAGCGGGAGGTACCACAATGAGCAGTTCTTC

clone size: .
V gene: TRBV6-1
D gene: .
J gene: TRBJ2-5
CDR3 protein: CASSARGYQETQYF
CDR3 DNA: TGTGCCAGCAGTGCAAGGGGGTACCAAGAGACCCAGTACTTC

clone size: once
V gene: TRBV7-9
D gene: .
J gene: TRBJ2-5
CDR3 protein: CASRGGQGHQETQYF
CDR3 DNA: TGTGCCAGCAGGGGCGGTCAGGGCCACCAAGAGACCCAGTACTTC

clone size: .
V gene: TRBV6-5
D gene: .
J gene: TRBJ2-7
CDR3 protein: CASRSSYEQYF
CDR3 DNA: TGTGCCAGCCGGAGCTCCTACGAGCAGTACTTC

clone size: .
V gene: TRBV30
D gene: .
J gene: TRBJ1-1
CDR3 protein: CAWSVGGTNTEAFF
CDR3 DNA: TGTGCCTGGAGTGTAGGGGGGACGAACACTGAAGCTTTCTTT

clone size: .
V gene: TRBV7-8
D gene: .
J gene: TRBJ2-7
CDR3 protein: CASSTEGVQYF
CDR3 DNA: TGTGCCAGCAGCACTGAGGGGGTGCAGTACTTC

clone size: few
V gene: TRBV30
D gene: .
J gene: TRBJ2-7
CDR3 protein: CAWSRPRDGIYEQYF
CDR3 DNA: TGTGCCTGGAGTAGGCCCCGGGACGGCATCTACGAGCAGTACTTC

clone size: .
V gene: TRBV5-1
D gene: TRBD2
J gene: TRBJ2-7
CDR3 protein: CASSLVAGADEQYF
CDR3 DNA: TGCGCCAGCAGCTTGGTAGCGGGGGCCGACGAGCAGTACTTC

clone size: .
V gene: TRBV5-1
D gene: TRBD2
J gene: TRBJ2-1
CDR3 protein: CASSLVAAGGSDEQFF
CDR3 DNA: TGCGCCAGCAGCTTGGTGGCAGCGGGAGGCTCGGATGAGCAGTTCTTC

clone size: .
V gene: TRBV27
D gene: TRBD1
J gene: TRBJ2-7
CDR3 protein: CASSWDRGLEQYF
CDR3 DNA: TGTGCCAGCAGCTGGGACAGGGGGCTCGAGCAGTACTTC

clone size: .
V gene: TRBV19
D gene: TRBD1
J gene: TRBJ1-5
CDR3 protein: CASTQTGAHQPQHF
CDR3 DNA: TGTGCCAGTACCCAGACAGGGGCCCATCAGCCCCAGCATTTT

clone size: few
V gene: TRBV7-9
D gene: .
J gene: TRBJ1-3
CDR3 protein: CASSFGQAAGNTIYF
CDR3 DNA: TGTGCCAGCAGCTTCGGGCAGGCCGCGGGAAACACCATATATTTT

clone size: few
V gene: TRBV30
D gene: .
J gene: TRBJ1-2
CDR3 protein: CGEKGANYGYTF
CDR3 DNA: TGTGGAGAAAAGGGAGCTAACTATGGCTACACCTTC